The 26 T cell receptor beta chains reported below all come from one sample, sequenced in a study of long-term antiretroviral therapy in people with HIV. The immunoSEQ assay was v3.0, run at survey level. The assay was immunoSEQ multiplex PCR, and TCRdb's table has in-frame clones only and misses some. The table has about 16,000 clones, around 84% seen once. The sequenced sample was unsorted PBMCs, obtained 0.1 years after starting antiretroviral therapy. All receptors derive from a man aged 18 to 29 with HIV.

The chain links TRBV14 to TRBJ1-1, with no clear D. V lost 3 bases, J lost 3 bases, and 5 bases lay in between. Per the germline V gene, CDR1 is SGHDN and CDR2 is FVKESK. CDR3 length: 12 residues. CDR3: CASSHIYTEAFF. In nucleotides, the CDR3 is TGTGCCAGCAGCCATATTTACACTGAAGCTTTCTTT. The variable domain in full, with the rest retrieved from reference TRBV14 and TRBJ1-1, is EAGVTQFPSHSVIEKGQTVTLRCDPISGHDNLYWYRRVMGKEIKFLLHFVKESKQDESGMPNNRFLAERTGGTYSTLKVQPAELEDSGVYFCASSHIYTEAFFGQGTRLTVV.

The V and J genes are TRBV5-6 and TRBJ2-5; no clear D. V lost 5 bases and J 7 bases, leaving 12 bases between the germline ends. Germline CDR1 reads SGHDT; CDR2 reads YYEEEE. There are 12 residues in the CDR3. As DNA, the CDR3 is TGTGCCAGCAGTTCCCTCAAGACGACCCAGTACTTC. It yields the protein CASSSLKTTQYF.

This chain connects TRBV6-5 to TRBJ1-3; D unresolved. The CDR3 loop spans 14 amino acids. The V and J ends lost 6 bases and 3 bases respectively, with 12 bases between them. CDR1 and CDR2 from the germline V gene are MNHEY and SVGAGI. The CDR3 sequence is CASRVSDDGNTIYF. CDR3 in DNA: TGTGCCAGCAGGGTTTCGGACGATGGAAACACCATATATTTT.

The CDR3 protein is CAKPGLAGGQFF. In nucleotides, the CDR3 is TGTGCCAAACCGGGACTAGCGGGAGGGCAGTTCTTC. The chain has TRBV19 and TRBJ2-1; TRBD2 matches at 15 bases. Germline lookup yields CDR1 LNHDA and CDR2 SQIVND (reference sequence). This CDR3 spans 12 amino acids. Unmatched junction bases numbered 4, after V lost 10 bases and J lost 12 bases. The variable domain in full, with the rest retrieved from reference TRBV19 and TRBJ2-1, is DGGITQSPKYLFRKEGQNVTLSCEQNLNHDAMYWYRQDPGQGLRLIYYSQIVNDFQKGDIAEGYSVSREKKESFPLTVTSAQKNPTAFYLCAKPGLAGGQFFGPGTRLTVL.

The V and J genes are TRBV2 and TRBJ2-7; D gene unclear. CDR1 SNHLY and CDR2 FYNNEI come from the germline V gene. Trimming removed 3 bases at V and 3 bases at J, with 9 bases between. The CDR3 is made up of 13 amino acids. CDR3 protein: CASSEAAYYEQYF. The CDR3 coding sequence is TGTGCCAGCAGTGAGGCGGCTTACTACGAGCAGTACTTC.

This clone appeared a single time. V usage is TRBV14 and J usage is TRBJ2-5; possible D gene TRBD2, 6 bases. The CDR3 runs 14 residues. The germline V gene has CDR1 SGHDN and CDR2 FVKESK. Trimming took 3 bases from V and 1 from J, leaving 9 bases between them. The CDR3 DNA reads as TGTGCCAGCAGCCAGGGGACTTTCCAAGAGACCCAGTACTTC. Translating it yields CASSQGTFQETQYF.

The chain links TRBV2 to TRBJ1-1; D perhaps matches TRBD1 (5 bases). The CDR3 is made up of 12 amino acids. With 4 bases removed from V and 5 bases from J, the gap between germline ends came to 8 bases. CDR1 and CDR2 (germline): SNHLY, FYNNEI. This CDR3 reads CASSGGWTEAFF. The CDR3 DNA reads TGTGCCAGCAGTGGGGGGTGGACTGAAGCTTTCTTT.

The genes are TRBV11-2 and TRBJ2-3; 7 bases agree with TRBD1. CDR1 and CDR2 from the germline V gene are SGHAT and FQNNGV. The CDR3 length is 15 residues. V was pared by 4 bases and J by 2 bases, with 6 bases of the junction left unmatched. The CDR3, as DNA: TGTGCCAGCAGCTCCGGGACAGCCTACACAGATACGCAGTATTTT. Encoded protein: CASSSGTAYTDTQYF.

This chain joins TRBV5-1 and TRBJ2-1; TRBD1 is a possible D gene (5 bases). Germline CDR1 reads SGHRS; CDR2 reads YFSETQ. CDR3 length: 16 amino acids. V was shortened by 0 bases and J by 6 bases, with 16 bases between the two germline ends. DNA for the CDR3: TGCGCCAGCAGCTTGGCCCAGGGCCCGGTGGGCAATGAGCAGTTCTTC. Its protein product is CASSLAQGPVGNEQFF.

The CDR3 loop is CASSTQGAGIYEQYF. The CDR3 DNA follows: TGTGCCAGCAGCACCCAAGGAGCGGGAATCTACGAGCAGTACTTC. V is TRBV7-2 and J is TRBJ2-7; 7 bases map to TRBD2. The germline gives CDR1 SGHTA, CDR2 FQGNSA. J gave up 3 bases and V 5 bases, and 10 bases lay outside the gene matches. CDR3 length equals 15 residues.

V is TRBV5-1 and J is TRBJ1-2; D might be TRBD1 (5 bases). The V gene's germline CDR1 is SGHRS and CDR2 YFSETQ. V lost 0 bases to trimming and J lost 3 bases, with 15 bases between them. The CDR3 runs 16 residues. Here the CDR3 DNA reads TGCGCCAGCAGCTTGGACCCTGGATGGGGGGACTATGGCTACACCTTC. It encodes CASSLDPGWGDYGYTF.

V gene TRBV18 combines with J gene TRBJ2-7, with D perhaps TRBD1 (5 bases). This CDR3 spans 13 amino acids. The V and J ends lost 0 bases and 7 bases respectively, with 10 bases between them. From germline, CDR1 is KGHSH and CDR2 LQKENI. In DNA, the CDR3 is TGTGCCAGCTCACCACCGGCAGGGCGGGAGCAGTACTTC. Its translation is CASSPPAGREQYF.

This rearrangement joins TRBV4-3 to TRBJ2-1; D remains ambiguous. The CDR3 has 13 amino acids. The germline V gene has CDR1 LGHNA and CDR2 YSLEER. Trimming cost V 1 base and J 11 bases, with 12 bases left between them. The CDR3 loop is CASSQGPNAQQFF. The CDR3 DNA reads as TGCGCCAGCAGCCAAGGCCCCAATGCGCAGCAGTTCTTC.

V is TRBV5-5 and J is TRBJ2-7; D perhaps matches TRBD2 (5 bases). The V and J ends lost 1 base and 0 bases respectively, with 14 bases between them. The CDR3 totals 16 residues. Germline V gives CDR1 SGHKS, CDR2 YYEKEE (reference sequence). The CDR3 DNA follows: TGTGCCAGCAGCTTGAGGAGGACGGCTAGCTCCTACGAGCAGTACTTC. Encoded protein: CASSLRRTASSYEQYF.

V usage is TRBV5-6 and J usage is TRBJ2-5, with a weak D call TRBD2 (5 bases). V was pared by 5 bases and J by 5 bases, with 16 bases between. CDR1 and CDR2 (germline): SGHDT, YYEEEE. The CDR3 is 14 amino acids. The CDR3 protein is CASSHTRRRETQYF. In nucleotides, the CDR3 is TGTGCCAGCAGTCATACTAGGCGGCGGGAGACCCAGTACTTC. Full variable domain (remainder filled in from reference TRBV5-6 and TRBJ2-5): DAGVTQSPTHLIKTRGQQVTLRCSPKSGHDTVSWYQQALGQGPQFIFQYYEEEERQRGNFPDRFSGHQFPNYSSELNVNALLLGDSALYLCASSHTRRRETQYFGPGTRLLVL.

This clone appeared once. The V call is TRBV6-5, the J call TRBJ2-6, with no clear D. The CDR3 runs to 14 residues. The ends were cut back, 8 bases at V and 0 bases at J, with 8 bases in the middle. Germline-derived CDR1 and CDR2 are MNHEY and SVGAGI. Here the CDR3 reads CASGIGSGANVLTF. The DNA of the CDR3 is TGTGCCAGCGGAATTGGCTCTGGGGCCAACGTCCTGACTTTC.

The gene calls are TRBV10-3 and TRBJ1-4, with no clear D. Germline values: CDR1 ENHRY, CDR2 SYGVKD. The CDR3 is made up of 14 amino acids. Deletions cut 6 bases from V and 0 bases from J, with 8 bases between. The CDR3 sequence: CAISPSATNEKLFF. Here the CDR3 DNA reads TGTGCCATCAGCCCCAGTGCAACTAATGAAAAACTGTTTTTT.

This clone occurred a few times. The chain joins TRBV5-1 to TRBJ2-7; D gene unclear. The CDR3 totals 13 residues. V was trimmed by 5 bases and J by 3 bases, leaving 12 bases between them. The V gene's germline CDR1 is SGHRS and CDR2 YFSETQ. The CDR3 DNA reads TGCGCCAGCAGATCGCACAGCGACTACGAGCAGTACTTC. Translated, it gives CASRSHSDYEQYF.

The chain combines TRBV5-6 with TRBJ2-1; D is ambiguous. V was shortened by 4 bases and J by 2 bases, with 10 bases between the two germline ends. CDR3 length: 14 residues. CDR1 SGHDT and CDR2 YYEEEE come from the germline V gene. In DNA, the CDR3 is TGTGCCAGCAGCCCGACGTCGGCCTACAATGAGCAGTTCTTC. This sequence encodes CASSPTSAYNEQFF.

The chain employs TRBV7-8 and TRBJ1-4; 7 nucleotides match TRBD1. The length of the CDR3 is 15 residues. The trim removed 5 bases at V and 8 bases at J, leaving 11 bases unmatched. Germline V lookup: CDR1 SGHVS, CDR2 FQNEAQ. CDR3 sequence reads: CASSLPGTEGEKLFF. CDR3 DNA sequence: TGTGCCAGCAGCCTTCCCGGGACAGAGGGAGAAAAACTGTTTTTT. Drawing the rest from reference TRBV7-8 and TRBJ1-4, the complete variable domain is GAGVSQSPRYKVAKRGQDVALRCDPISGHVSLFWYQQALGQGPEFLTYFQNEAQLDKSGLPSDRFFAERPEGSVSTLKIQRTQQEDSAVYLCASSLPGTEGEKLFFGSGTQLSVL.

V usage is TRBV5-1 and J usage is TRBJ1-1; unclear D gene. With 3 bases removed from V and 3 bases from J, the gap between germline ends came to 9 bases. The CDR3 has 13 amino acids. CDR1 and CDR2 (germline): SGHRS, YFSETQ. DNA for the CDR3: TGCGCCAGCAGCTCCCAGAGCGACACTGAAGCTTTCTTT. Protein: CASSSQSDTEAFF.

V is TRBV5-6 and J is TRBJ2-3; D is perhaps TRBD2 (6 bases). The ends were cut back, 4 bases at V and 4 bases at J, with 16 bases in the middle. Germline assignment: CDR1 SGHDT and CDR2 YYEEEE. This CDR3 is 15 amino acids long. CDR3 in amino acids: CASSTGGGSPDTQYF. CDR3 nucleotides: TGTGCCAGCAGCACAGGAGGAGGGAGCCCAGATACGCAGTATTTT.

This clone was seen a handful of times. The chain joins TRBV4-2 to TRBJ1-1; D gene uncertain. Between the trimmed V and J ends, which lost 1 base and 0 bases, there was a span of 15 bases. The CDR3 spans 17 residues. CDR1 and CDR2 from the germline V gene are LGHNA and YNFKEQ. The CDR3 here is CASSQGAGIIMNTEAFF. The CDR3 region has the DNA TGTGCCAGCAGCCAAGGGGCAGGTATCATCATGAACACTGAAGCTTTCTTT.

Written as DNA, the CDR3 is TGTGCCAGCAGTTACGTGGGAGCTCCCCTCCACTTT. Its translation is CASSYVGAPLHF. The chain carries TRBV6-5 and TRBJ1-6, with no clear D. This CDR3 contains 12 residues. The germline V and J ends were trimmed by 2 bases and 13 bases, with 9 bases remaining between them. Germline V gene lookup returns CDR1 MNHEY and CDR2 SVGAGI.

This chain connects TRBV7-9 to TRBJ2-3; D possibly matches TRBD1 or TRBD2 (5 bases each). The length of the CDR3 is 12 residues. Per germline, CDR1 SEHNR and CDR2 FQNEAQ (reference sequence). Trimming cost V 1 base and J 8 bases, with 7 bases left between them. DNA for the CDR3: TGTGCCAGCAGCTTAGGGGACCGTACGCAGTATTTT. Its protein is CASSLGDRTQYF. Using reference TRBV7-9 and TRBJ2-3 for the parts outside the CDR3, the full variable domain is DTGVSQNPRHKITKRGQNVTFRCDPISEHNRLYWYRQTLGQGPEFLTYFQNEAQLEKSRLLSDRFSAERPKGSFSTLEIQRTEQGDSAMYLCASSLGDRTQYFGPGTRLTVL.

This clone was observed a single time. The V gene is TRBV2, the J gene TRBJ2-5; the D call may be TRBD1 or TRBD2 (5 bases each). This CDR3 spans 14 amino acids. The V and J ends lost 7 bases and 3 bases respectively, with 15 bases between them. Germline V gene lookup returns CDR1 SNHLY and CDR2 FYNNEI. CDR3 sequence reads: CASKPGTEKETQYF. Here the CDR3 DNA reads TGTGCCAGCAAACCCGGGACGGAGAAAGAGACCCAGTACTTC.